A single sample gave rise to the 27 T cell receptor beta chains below, sequenced in a study of T cell clonality in common variable immunodeficiency. Here immunoSEQ multiplex PCR was the method, and the copy in TCRdb shows in-frame clones only, minus some. Altogether roughly 40,000 clones were found in the sample, and no singletons occur. Material: peripheral blood mononuclear cells. The origin of the receptors is a person aged 18 to 69 in good health.

This clone has ten or more counts. The CDR3 end lies 3 residues beyond the end of the read and is filled in from the germline J gene. This rearrangement joins TRBV18 to TRBJ1-5, with D perhaps TRBD1 (6 bases). V lost 2 bases to trimming and J lost 4 bases, with 9 bases between them. The CDR3 has 14 amino acids. CDR1 KGHSH and CDR2 LQKENI come from the germline V gene. The covered CDR3 bases are TGTGCCAGCTCACCAGGACAGAGGAATCAGCCC. Protein: CASSPGQRNQP. The whole CDR3 protein reads CASSPGQRNQPQHF.

This clone showed up many times. Read data end 3 residues before the CDR3 end; the end is taken from the germline J gene. Different DNA sequences within this sample yield the same CDR3. The chain combines TRBV19 with TRBJ2-5; 14 positions match TRBD2. The CDR3 spans 15 residues. CDR1 LNHDA and CDR2 SQIVND come from the germline V gene (reference sequence). The V and J ends lost 4 bases and 4 bases, in that order; junction bases with no gene match: 2. CDR3 bases read: TGTGCCAGTAGTACCGGACTAGCGGGAGGAGAGACC. Its protein is CASSTGLAGGET. The full-length CDR3 reads as CASSTGLAGGETQYF.

This clone was seen ten or more times. The sequence runs out 3 residues before the end of the CDR3; the remainder is reconstructed from the germline J gene. The chain has TRBV6-1 and TRBJ1-2, with D perhaps TRBD1 (6 bases). This CDR3 has 15 amino acids. CDR1 and CDR2 from the germline V gene are MNHNS and SASEGT. Trimming took off 0 bases at V and 5 bases at J, with 13 bases between the two ends. The DNA read from the CDR3 is TGTGCCAGCAGTGAAGCGCTAGGACAGCGATATGGC. This encodes CASSEALGQRYG. The CDR3 reads in full as CASSEALGQRYGYTF.

This clone was seen repeatedly, ten times or more. The CDR3 extends 3 residues past the end of the read, so its final part is completed from the germline J gene. V is TRBV2 and J is TRBJ2-7, with 9 nucleotides matching TRBD1. Germline values: CDR1 SNHLY, CDR2 FYNNEI. The CDR3 sequence is 17 residues long. V lost 4 bases to trimming and J lost 3 bases; unmatched junction nucleotides: 13. CDR3 bases read: TGTGCCAGCAGTGGCCGGGACAGGGTCCTGGGTGACTACGAG. Translation: CASSGRDRVLGDYE. The CDR3 in full is CASSGRDRVLGDYEQYF.

This clone came up many times. The read terminates 3 residues ahead of where the CDR3 ends, so the germline J gene completes it. The chain is built from TRBV5-1 and TRBJ1-1; weak D call: TRBD1 (6 bases). The germline V gene encodes CDR1 SGHRS and CDR2 YFSETQ. V lost 3 bases and J 4 bases, leaving 10 bases between the germline ends. The CDR3 totals 13 residues. CDR3 region: CASSSPGVTEAFF. The CDR3 DNA, read in part, is TGCGCCAGCAGCTCACCAGGGGTCACTGAA.

This clone was counted ten times or more. The sequenced fragment ends 3 residues before the CDR3 boundary, so the rest is inferred from the germline J gene. The rearrangement uses TRBV7-9 and TRBJ2-1; D gene unclear. The ends were cut back, 1 base at V and 2 bases at J, with 6 bases in the middle. The CDR3 is 14 residues long. Germline V lookup: CDR1 SEHNR, CDR2 FQNEAQ (reference sequence). The CDR3 is CASSLGGTYNEQFF. The CDR3 DNA, read in part, is TGTGCCAGCAGCTTAGGCGGTACCTACAATGAG.

To note about this clone: Read sequence stops 3 residues before the CDR3 end, and the germline J gene provides the missing end. This sequence joins TRBV5-6 and TRBJ2-7, with D possibly being TRBD1 (6 bases). Deletions cut 5 bases from V and 3 bases from J, with 18 bases between. The germline gives CDR1 SGHDT, CDR2 YYEEEE. This CDR3 has 15 residues. CDR3 in amino acids: CASSLQGFTGYEQYF. The part of the CDR3 DNA that was read is TGTGCCAGCAGTTTACAGGGATTTACGGGCTACGAG.

To note about this clone: Read coverage stops 3 residues before the CDR3 terminus; the germline J gene supplies the remainder. The V gene is TRBV19, the J gene TRBJ2-7; D remains ambiguous. CDR3 length equals 15 residues. V was pared by 3 bases and J by 2 bases, with 14 bases between. Germline assignment: CDR1 LNHDA and CDR2 SQIVND (reference sequence). CDR3 sequence: CASSITHTVTYEQYF. The CDR3 bases that were read are TGTGCCAGTAGTATTACCCACACAGTGACCTACGAG.

Only a few counts were recorded for this clone. Read data end 3 residues before the CDR3 end; the end is taken from the germline J gene. The chain combines TRBV7-6 with TRBJ2-1, with D hard to call. This CDR3 comprises 15 residues. V lost 3 bases, J lost 1 base, and 10 bases lay in between. Germline V gene sequence: CDR1 SGHVS, CDR2 FNYEAQ. CDR3 amino acids: CASSFDSLSYNEQFF. The sequenced CDR3 bases are TGTGCCAGCAGCTTCGACTCACTATCCTACAATGAG.

This clone was observed many times. The CDR3 goes on 3 residues after the read ends, and that part is filled in from the germline J gene. This chain links TRBV7-4 with TRBJ2-7; TRBD2 matches at 11 bases. Per germline, CDR1 SGHVT and CDR2 SQSDAQ. The CDR3 is 18 amino acids. J was trimmed by 1 base and V by 1 base; bases with no gene match: 9. Partial CDR3 DNA: TGTGCCAGCAGCTTAGGGGCTAGCGGGAGGACCAAATCCTACGAG. Translation: CASSLGASGRTKSYE. From start to end, the CDR3 is CASSLGASGRTKSYEQYF.

The table lists this clone with many counts. The DNA ends 3 residues before the CDR3 does, and the rest of the CDR3 is filled in from the germline J gene. The genes are TRBV30 and TRBJ2-2, with D maybe TRBD2 (5 bases). Trimming left V 4 bases short and J 2 bases short, with 8 bases between. The CDR3 length is 13 residues. In germline, CDR1 is GTSNPN, CDR2 SVGIG (reference sequence). This chain's CDR3 is CAWNRGNTGELFF. CDR3 bases read: TGTGCCTGGAACCGGGGAAACACCGGGGAG. Drawing the rest from reference TRBV30 and TRBJ2-2, the complete variable domain is SQTIHQWPATLVQPVGSPLSLECTVEGTSNPNLYWYRQAAGRGLQLLFYSVGIGQISSEVPQNLSASRPQDRQFILSSKKLLLSDSGFYLCAWNRGNTGELFFGEGSRLTVL.

This clone has a count of ten or more. Read sequence stops 3 residues before the CDR3 end, and the germline J gene provides the missing end. The rearrangement uses TRBV30 and TRBJ1-6; 8 bases are shared with TRBD1. Per germline, CDR1 GTSNPN and CDR2 SVGIG (reference sequence). Trimming took 3 bases from V and 9 from J; bases not matched to a gene: 7. CDR3 length: 14 amino acids. CDR3 bases read: TGTGCCTGGAGCCTCGGACAGGGCGGTTCACCC. Its translation: CAWSLGQGGSP. The whole CDR3 reads CAWSLGQGGSPLHF.

Note on this clone: From the germline J gene comes the end of the CDR3, since the read stops 3 residues before it. This chain uses TRBV18 with TRBJ1-2; D not resolved. In germline, CDR1 is KGHSH, CDR2 LQKENI. This CDR3 comprises 14 residues. CDR3 loop: CASSPSTSPNDYTF. Partial CDR3 DNA: TGTGCCAGCTCACCTTCGACTAGTCCCAACGAC.

This clone was observed at least ten times. The CDR3 end falls 3 residues outside the read, so it is completed with the germline J gene. The chain joins TRBV12-5 to TRBJ2-7; D remains ambiguous. Trimming stripped 7 bases from V and 2 bases from J, with 6 bases between. CDR3 length equals 11 residues. Germline CDR1 and CDR2: LGHNT and FRNRAP. The CDR3 protein is CASASAYEQYF. CDR3 bases read: TGTGCTAGTGCCTCAGCCTACGAG.

In this sample, this clone turned up many times. The CDR3 goes on 3 residues after the read ends, and that part is filled in from the germline J gene. The chain joins TRBV3-1 (or the pseudogene TRBV3-2) to TRBJ2-1, with D possibly TRBD2 on 5 matching bases. The CDR3 covers 13 residues. The V end was cut by 6 bases, the J end by 7 bases, with 13 bases between. Per germline, CDR1 LGHDT and CDR2 YNNKEL (reference sequence). The CDR3 DNA, read in part, is TGTGCCAGCAGGAGGGCCTCCACAAATGAG. Amino acids: CASRRASTNE. The complete CDR3 sequence is CASRRASTNEQFF.

This clone occurred many times. The read terminates 3 residues ahead of where the CDR3 ends, so the germline J gene completes it. The chain carries TRBV19 and TRBJ2-5; 10 bases are shared with TRBD1. The J segment lost 0 bases and the V segment lost 3 bases, leaving 16 bases of the junction unmatched. Germline-derived CDR1 and CDR2 are LNHDA and SQIVND (reference sequence). This CDR3 comprises 20 residues. CDR3 protein: CASSMSRDRGVREYQETQYF. Partial CDR3 DNA: TGTGCCAGTAGTATGTCCCGGGACAGGGGAGTAAGAGAATACCAAGAGACC.

This clone was picked up many times. The read is 3 residues too short to cover the CDR3 end, so that end is filled in from the germline J gene. This rearrangement joins TRBV5-6 to TRBJ2-7; 8 nucleotides line up with TRBD2. Trimming cost V 0 bases and J 0 bases; bases outside gene matches: 2. The germline V gene encodes CDR1 SGHDT and CDR2 YYEEEE. The CDR3 extends over 15 amino acids. The CDR3 sequence: CASSLGAGVSYEQYF. The DNA read from the CDR3 is TGTGCCAGCAGCTTGGGAGCGGGGGTCTCCTACGAG.

This clone has at least ten counts. The read terminates 3 residues before the CDR3 end, so the remaining end is supplied by the germline J gene. The chain combines TRBV19 with TRBJ1-1, with TRBD1 as a possible D gene (5 bases). The CDR3 has 19 amino acids. The germline CDR1 and CDR2 sequences are LNHDA and SQIVND (reference sequence). V was trimmed by 3 bases and J by 2 bases, leaving 25 bases between them. The CDR3 DNA, read in part, is TGTGCCAGTAGTATGGGGAGGGGCGGGGCTTTAAGGCATAACACTGAA. Protein: CASSMGRGGALRHNTE. The CDR3, in full, reads CASSMGRGGALRHNTEAFF. Based on the CDR3 plus reference TRBV19 and TRBJ1-1, the full variable domain is DGGITQSPKYLFRKEGQNVTLSCEQNLNHDAMYWYRQDPGQGLRLIYYSQIVNDFQKGDIAEGYSVSREKKESFPLTVTSAQKNPTAFYLCASSMGRGGALRHNTEAFFGQGTRLTVV.

This clone appeared many times. The read comes to an end 3 residues before the CDR3 does, leaving the germline J gene to fill in the end. The gene calls are TRBV7-2 and TRBJ2-1, with D possibly matching TRBD2 (7 bases). Trimming took off 10 bases at V and 8 bases at J, with 18 bases between the two ends. Per germline, CDR1 SGHTA and CDR2 FQGNSA. The CDR3 is 13 amino acids. The CDR3 sequence: CATRGGAKDEQFF. The covered CDR3 bases are TGTGCCACGCGAGGGGGGGCAAAGGATGAG.

This clone was counted many times. The CDR3 end lies 3 residues beyond the end of the read and is filled in from the germline J gene. Other DNA variants within this sample encode the same CDR3. The gene calls are TRBV7-9 and TRBJ1-1; D is perhaps TRBD1 (5 bases). Germline lookup yields CDR1 SEHNR and CDR2 FQNEAQ (reference sequence). This CDR3 has 13 residues. Trimming shortened V by 3 bases and J by 1 base, and 6 bases separated the two germline ends. Partial CDR3 DNA: TGTGCCAGCAGCTTGGACAAGAACACTGAA. As protein: CASSLDKNTE. The whole CDR3 region reads CASSLDKNTEAFF.

Ten or more counts support this clone. The CDR3 end lies 3 residues beyond the end of the read and is filled in from the germline J gene. The chain employs TRBV19 and TRBJ1-2, with 9 nucleotides matching TRBD1. The germline gives CDR1 LNHDA, CDR2 SQIVND (reference sequence). The CDR3 is 17 residues long. V lost 2 bases, J lost 2 bases, and 9 bases stayed unmatched. CDR3 DNA, as far as it was read: TGTGCCAGTAGTATAAGGGGACAGGGACCCACAAACTATGGC. This translates into CASSIRGQGPTNYG. In full, the CDR3 reads CASSIRGQGPTNYGYTF.

This clone was observed a handful of times. The read terminates 3 residues ahead of where the CDR3 ends, so the germline J gene completes it. The chain is built from TRBV7-9 and TRBJ2-5; TRBD2 might be the D (7 bases). The CDR3 has 13 residues. CDR1 is SEHNR, CDR2 FQNEAQ, per germline (reference sequence). V was clipped by 3 bases and J by 5 bases, with 10 bases between them. CDR3 amino acids: CASSFEGGETQYF. The CDR3 bases that were read are TGTGCCAGCAGCTTTGAGGGGGGGGAGACC.

This clone was picked up many times. The CDR3 end falls 3 residues outside the read, so it is completed with the germline J gene. The chain uses TRBV16 and TRBJ2-7, with 7 bases lining up with TRBD1. This CDR3 spans 17 amino acids. Trimming removed 2 bases from V and 1 base from J; junction bases left unmatched: 11. Germline-derived CDR1 and CDR2 are KGHSY and FQNENV. The covered CDR3 bases are TGTGCCAGCAGCCAAAATCCCCTTCGGGACAGTTCCTACGAG. The encoded protein is CASSQNPLRDSSYE. The full-length CDR3 reads as CASSQNPLRDSSYEQYF.

This clone was recorded at least ten times. The sequenced fragment ends 3 residues before the CDR3 boundary, so the rest is inferred from the germline J gene. J is TRBJ2-2 and V is TRBV19; 7 bases are a match to TRBD1. Per the germline V gene, CDR1 is LNHDA and CDR2 is SQIVND (reference sequence). V was clipped by 4 bases and J by 3 bases; unmatched bases: 5. There are 15 residues in the CDR3. The CDR3 bases that were read are TGTGCCAGTAGTACCGGGACAGAGCACACCGGGGAG. Translation: CASSTGTEHTGE. From start to end, the CDR3 is CASSTGTEHTGELFF. Full variable domain (outside the CDR3, taken from reference TRBV19 and TRBJ2-2): DGGITQSPKYLFRKEGQNVTLSCEQNLNHDAMYWYRQDPGQGLRLIYYSQIVNDFQKGDIAEGYSVSREKKESFPLTVTSAQKNPTAFYLCASSTGTEHTGELFFGEGSRLTVL.

This clone was found a few times. The CDR3 end lies 3 residues beyond the end of the read and is filled in from the germline J gene. The V gene is TRBV30, the J gene TRBJ1-2; a weak D match, TRBD1 (6 bases). The CDR3 is 13 residues long. Deletions cut 8 bases from V and 6 bases from J, with 19 bases between. The germline CDR1 and CDR2 sequences are GTSNPN and SVGIG (reference sequence). CDR3 sequence reads: CARRGGAGNGYTF. The sequenced CDR3 bases are TGTGCCCGTAGGGGGGGCGCGGGAAATGGC.

This clone appeared many times. The CDR3 end lies 3 residues beyond the end of the read and is filled in from the germline J gene. The V and J genes are TRBV4-1 and TRBJ2-1; no clear D gene. Germline loops: CDR1 MGHRA, CDR2 YSYEKL. This CDR3 is built from 16 residues. V lost 0 bases and J lost 6, with 15 bases in between. Partial CDR3 DNA: TGCGCCAGCAGCCAAGATCGAGTAGCCCCAGTCAATGAG. Protein sequence: CASSQDRVAPVNE. The whole CDR3 protein is CASSQDRVAPVNEQFF.

This clone was found many times. The read falls 3 residues short of the CDR3 end, and the missing part is taken from the germline J gene. V usage is TRBV13 and J usage is TRBJ1-2; D uncertain. CDR1 and CDR2 from the germline V gene are PRHDT and FYEKMQ (reference sequence). Trimming took off 2 bases at V and 7 bases at J, with 5 bases between the two ends. This CDR3 has 11 residues. CDR3 DNA (partial): TGTGCCAGCAGCTTAAGAGGTGGC. Its protein product is CASSLRGG. The full CDR3 is CASSLRGGYTF. Variable domain in full (rest from reference TRBV13 and TRBJ1-2): AAGVIQSPRHLIKEKRETATLKCYPIPRHDTVYWYQQGPGQDPQFLISFYEKMQSDKGSIPDRFSAQQFSDYHSELNMSSLELGDSALYFCASSLRGGYTFGSGTRLTVV.